The 10 T cell receptor beta chains presented below share a single source sample, sequenced in a study of a mutant IDH1 vaccine in newly diagnosed glioma. Time point here: week 47, end of study. Each vaccine dose was 300 ug of mutant IDH1 20-mer peptide, with topical imiquimod. These receptors have no known antigen. TCRdb's copy holds only in-frame clones and misses some; the assay was immunoSEQ multiplex PCR. The sample holds about 56,000 clones, less than 80% seen once. Sequences were derived from PBMCs, sampled from a glioma patient whose treatment included an IDH1 peptide vaccine. Receptors were obtained from a man between 50 and 59 years old with glioma.

The J gene is TRBJ2-3, the V gene TRBV27, with 12 positions matching TRBD1. CDR1 MNHEY and CDR2 SMNVEV come from the germline V gene (reference sequence). After removal of 5 bases from V and 4 bases from J, the junction contained 4 bases not matched to a gene. The CDR3 spans 15 residues. CDR3 sequence: CASSPGTGGADTQYF. In DNA, the CDR3 is TGTGCCAGCAGTCCTGGGACAGGGGGCGCAGATACGCAGTATTTT.

CDR3 residues: CASSRKGTSETQYF. DNA for the CDR3: TGTGCCAGCAGCCGAAAGGGGACTTCGGAGACCCAGTACTTC. The rearrangement joins TRBV6-5 to TRBJ2-5, with D tentatively TRBD2 (6 bases). Deletions cut 6 bases from V and 5 bases from J, with 16 bases between. Germline V CDR1 and CDR2: MNHEY, SVGAGI. The CDR3 is 14 amino acids.

V and J are TRBV6-1 and TRBJ1-2; 7 bases are a match to TRBD1. Germline CDR1 is MNHNS and CDR2 is SASEGT. The V segment lost 4 bases and the J segment 13 bases; nucleotides outside the gene matches: 6. This CDR3 contains 11 residues. In nucleotides, the CDR3 is TGTGCCAGCAGTGCCCGGGACAGCACCACCTTC. It is translated as CASSARDSTTF.

The rearrangement joins TRBV18 to TRBJ1-1; D not certain. The CDR3 length is 13 residues. Trimming removed 6 bases at V and 2 bases at J, with 10 bases between. Per the germline V gene, CDR1 is KGHSH and CDR2 is LQKENI. The CDR3 reads CASSGRSNTEAFF. The CDR3 DNA reads as TGTGCCAGCTCCGGACGGTCTAACACTGAAGCTTTCTTT. Combining the CDR3 with reference TRBV18 and TRBJ1-1 gives the whole variable domain NAGVMQNPRHLVRRRGQEARLRCSPMKGHSHVYWYRQLPEEGLKFMVYLQKENIIDESGMPKERFSAEFPKEGPSILRIQQVVRGDSAAYFCASSGRSNTEAFFGQGTRLTVV.

The chain joins TRBV2 to TRBJ1-2; weak D call: TRBD1 (5 bases). The CDR3 is 13 residues long. Trimming removed 3 bases from V and 6 bases from J, with 11 bases in between. Germline CDR1 is SNHLY and CDR2 is FYNNEI. The CDR3 DNA is TGTGCCAGCAGTGACAGGGAATGGAATGGCTACACCTTC. Its translation: CASSDREWNGYTF.

The chain links TRBV15 to TRBJ2-5; no definite D call. The V gene's germline CDR1 is LNHNV and CDR2 YYDKDF (reference sequence). Deletions cut 3 bases from V and 1 base from J, with 6 bases between. The CDR3 is 13 amino acids. For the CDR3, the DNA is TGTGCCACCAGCAGCCAGATCCAAGAGACCCAGTACTTC. It specifies CATSSQIQETQYF.

The chain has TRBV5-4 and TRBJ2-3; 14 bases are a match to TRBD2. The trim removed 4 bases at V and 3 bases at J, leaving 4 bases unmatched. CDR3 length: 16 residues. Per germline, CDR1 SGHNT and CDR2 YYREEE (reference sequence). This CDR3 reads CASSPGTSGGTDTQYF. As DNA, the CDR3 is TGTGCCAGCAGCCCCGGGACTAGCGGGGGTACAGATACGCAGTATTTT. Full variable domain (rest looked up from reference TRBV5-4 and TRBJ2-3): ETGVTQSPTHLIKTRGQQVTLRCSSQSGHNTVSWYQQALGQGPQFIFQYYREEENGRGNFPPRFSGLQFPNYSSELNVNALELDDSALYLCASSPGTSGGTDTQYFGPGTRLTVL.

Remarks on this clone: The junction departs from the called germline gene at one end, perhaps through a read error. The CDR3 protein is CASSISLSGGSTASF. The CDR3 region has the DNA TGTGCCAGTAGCATTTCCCTGTCAGGGGGCAGTACGGCCTCCTTT. V usage is TRBV19 and J usage is TRBJ1-1; 8 bases line up with TRBD1. The CDR3 length is 15 residues. From germline, CDR1 is LNHDA and CDR2 SQIVND (reference sequence). The full variable domain, rest sourced from reference TRBV19 and TRBJ1-1, is DGGITQSPKYLFRKEGQNVTLSCEQNLNHDAMYWYRQDPGQGLRLIYYSQIVNDFQKGDIAEGYSVSREKKESFPLTVTSAQKNPTAFYLCASSISLSGGSTASFGQGTRLTVV.

V usage is TRBV5-1 and J usage is TRBJ1-1; the D is unclear. CDR3 size: 15 residues. The germline gives CDR1 SGHRS, CDR2 YFSETQ. Trimming stripped 5 bases from V and 1 base from J, with 15 bases between. CDR3 loop: CASRSQPGKNTEAFF. The CDR3 DNA is TGCGCCAGCAGAAGCCAGCCAGGAAAGAACACTGAAGCTTTCTTT.

The chain has TRBV7-6 and TRBJ2-1; TRBD2 agrees at 11 bases. Germline lookup yields CDR1 SGHVS and CDR2 FNYEAQ. CDR3 length equals 15 residues. J was trimmed by 4 bases and V by 5 bases; bases with no gene match: 4. The CDR3 coding sequence is TGTGCCAGCAGCCCACTAGCGGGGGAGTACAATGAGCAGTTCTTC. Amino acid sequence: CASSPLAGEYNEQFF.